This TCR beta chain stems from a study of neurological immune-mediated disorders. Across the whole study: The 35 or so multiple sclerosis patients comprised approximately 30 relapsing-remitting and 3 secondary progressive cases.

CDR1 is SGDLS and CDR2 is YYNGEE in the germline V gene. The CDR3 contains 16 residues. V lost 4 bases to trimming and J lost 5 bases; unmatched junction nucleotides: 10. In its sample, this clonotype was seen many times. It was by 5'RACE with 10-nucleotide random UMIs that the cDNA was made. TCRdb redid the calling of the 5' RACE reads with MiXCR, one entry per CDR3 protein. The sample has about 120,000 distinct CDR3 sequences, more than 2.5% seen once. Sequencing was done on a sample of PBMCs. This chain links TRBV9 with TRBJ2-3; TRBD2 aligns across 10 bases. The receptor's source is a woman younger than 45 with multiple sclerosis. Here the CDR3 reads CASSPSAGGPGDTQYF. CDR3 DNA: TGTGCCAGCAGCCCCTCAGCGGGAGGGCCCGGAGATACGCAGTATTTT.